This T cell receptor beta chain appears in the sequencing data of a study of identical twins. After template switching added a universal primer site, the resulting cDNA carried unique molecular identifiers. TCRdb independently ran MiXCR on the 5' RACE reads; one entry per CDR3 protein. The table shows under 1 million distinct CDR3 sequences, with 12% occurring only once. Deletions cut 6 bases from V and 5 bases from J, with 22 bases between. There are 16 residues in the CDR3. Looked up from germline, CDR1 is MDHEN and CDR2 is SYDVKM. This clonotype was picked up a small number of times. This sample was also put to use in a study of yellow fever vaccine responses in identical twins.

The sample consisted of PBMCs. This sequence was found in a woman aged 18-29 years in good health. V usage is TRBV28 and J usage is TRBJ2-5, with D unclear. CDR3 sequence (DNA): TGTGCCAGCAGCGTTAAAAGGGCTAAAGGTCGGGAGACCCAGTACTTC. It is translated as CASSVKRAKGRETQYF.